The 7 T cell receptor beta chains presented below share a single source sample, sequenced in a study of blood T cell repertoires in COVID-19. Here immunoSEQ multiplex PCR was the method, and the copy in TCRdb shows in-frame clones only, minus some. The sample includes over 150,000 clones, about 90% of them seen just once. Sequencing was carried out using peripheral blood. The receptors shown here come from a man aged 45 to 65 with acute or convalescent COVID-19.

The chain couples TRBV7-2 to TRBJ1-2; weak D call: TRBD1 (5 bases). The CDR3 runs 15 residues. With 1 base removed from V and 10 bases from J, the gap between germline ends came to 19 bases. Germline CDR1 is SGHTA and CDR2 is FQGNSA. The CDR3 region is CASSLVGGFYGAYTF. In DNA form, the CDR3 reads TGTGCCAGCAGCTTAGTCGGGGGTTTCTATGGGGCCTACACCTTC.

A remark on this clone: Other DNA sequences within the sample encode an identical CDR3. The V and J genes are TRBV20-1 and TRBJ2-1; D is unclear. Trimming took off 5 bases at V and 7 bases at J, with 6 bases between the two ends. The length of the CDR3 is 10 residues. Germline V lookup: CDR1 DFQATT, CDR2 SNEGSKA (reference sequence). The CDR3 coding sequence is TGCAGTGCTTCCCGTAATGAGCAGTTCTTC. Encoded protein: CSASRNEQFF.

V and J are TRBV9 and TRBJ1-2, with 8 nucleotides matching TRBD1. This CDR3 has 13 amino acids. J was trimmed by 8 bases and V by 4 bases; bases with no gene match: 7. Per the germline V gene, CDR1 is SGDLS and CDR2 is YYNGEE. This CDR3 reads CASSRQGAEGYTF. The CDR3 bases are TGTGCCAGCAGCAGGCAGGGGGCGGAGGGCTACACCTTC.

The V and J genes are TRBV6-5 and TRBJ1-5; D unclear. V dropped 9 bases and J dropped 4 bases, with 10 bases sitting between them. The germline V gene has CDR1 MNHEY and CDR2 SVGAGI. The CDR3 runs 12 residues. CDR3 amino acids: CASARGNQPQHF. CDR3 DNA sequence: TGTGCCAGTGCCCGGGGTAATCAGCCCCAGCATTTT.

The V gene is TRBV5-5, the J gene TRBJ1-5; D possibly corresponds to TRBD1 (5 bases). V gave up 5 bases and J gave up 0 bases, with 12 bases separating them. In germline, CDR1 is SGHKS, CDR2 YYEKEE (reference sequence). The CDR3 covers 15 residues. The CDR3 reads CASRGRVDSNQPQHF. CDR3 bases: TGTGCCAGCAGGGGCAGGGTTGATAGCAATCAGCCCCAGCATTTT.

This chain uses TRBV5-6 with TRBJ1-6; 7 bases map to TRBD1. Germline V lookup: CDR1 SGHDT, CDR2 YYEEEE. There are 16 residues in the CDR3. Trimming cost V 2 bases and J 6 bases; bases outside gene matches: 8. The CDR3 sequence: CASSFVSGQRNSPLHF. CDR3 in DNA: TGTGCCAGCAGCTTCGTTTCGGGACAGCGTAATTCACCCCTCCACTTT.

The J gene is TRBJ2-5, the V gene TRBV6-5, with TRBD1 matching 9 bases. Trimming cost V 8 bases and J 5 bases; bases outside gene matches: 12. CDR1 and CDR2 (germline): MNHEY, SVGAGI. CDR3 size: 15 residues. This CDR3 is CASLRLGQGHETQYF. The DNA of the CDR3 is TGTGCCAGCCTCCGCTTAGGACAGGGGCACGAGACCCAGTACTTC.